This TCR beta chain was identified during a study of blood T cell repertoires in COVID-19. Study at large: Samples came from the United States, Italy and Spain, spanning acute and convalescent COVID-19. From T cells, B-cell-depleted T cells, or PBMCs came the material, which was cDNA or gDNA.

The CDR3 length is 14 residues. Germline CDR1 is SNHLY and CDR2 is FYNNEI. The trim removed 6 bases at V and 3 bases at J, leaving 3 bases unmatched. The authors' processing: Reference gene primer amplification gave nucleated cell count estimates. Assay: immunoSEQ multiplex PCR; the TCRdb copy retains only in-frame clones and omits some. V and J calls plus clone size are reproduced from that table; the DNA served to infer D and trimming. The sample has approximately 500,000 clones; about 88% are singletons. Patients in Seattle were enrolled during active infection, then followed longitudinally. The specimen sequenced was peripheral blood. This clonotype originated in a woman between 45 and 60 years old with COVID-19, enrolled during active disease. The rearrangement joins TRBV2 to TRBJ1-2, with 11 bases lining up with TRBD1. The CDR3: CASSGTGGYYGYTF. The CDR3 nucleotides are TGTGCCAGCAGCGGGACAGGGGGTTACTATGGCTACACCTTC.